This entry lists 5 T cell receptor beta chains sequenced from one sample in a study of cytomegalovirus exposure and HLA in healthy donors. The study ran its PCR with 60 Vbeta and 13 Jbeta primers. Clones were sequenced by immunoSEQ multiplex PCR, and TCRdb holds only the in-frame ones, with some missing. The table includes over 150,000 clones, around 80% detected once. Sequencing was performed on PBMCs. These receptors came from a man aged 35-49 years in good health and CMV-seronegative.

The genes are TRBV11-2 and TRBJ2-3; no clear D gene. Germline V CDR1 and CDR2: SGHAT, FQNNGV. Trimming removed 0 bases from V and 2 bases from J, with 3 bases in between. This CDR3 contains 13 residues. The chain's CDR3 is CASSLDITDTQYF. DNA for the CDR3: TGTGCCAGCAGCTTAGACATCACAGATACGCAGTATTTT.

The chain combines TRBV9 with TRBJ2-7, with TRBD1 matching over 10 bases. The germline V gene encodes CDR1 SGDLS and CDR2 YYNGEE. CDR3 length equals 14 residues. With V trimmed by 4 bases and J by 4 bases, 5 bases remained unmatched. DNA of the CDR3: TGTGCCAGCAGCCCGAGACAGGGGGCTTACGAGCAGTACTTC. Protein: CASSPRQGAYEQYF.

V and J are TRBV6-1 and TRBJ2-7; maybe TRBD2 (5 bases). V was trimmed by 5 bases and J by 4 bases, leaving 12 bases between them. The germline V gene has CDR1 MNHNS and CDR2 SASEGT. This CDR3 contains 13 residues. For the CDR3, the DNA is TGTGCCAGCAGTCCGGAGGCACCTTACGAGCAGTACTTC. Amino acids: CASSPEAPYEQYF.

This chain uses TRBV4-3 with TRBJ2-7, with 11 bases aligning to TRBD2. CDR1 is LGHNA and CDR2 is YSLEER in the germline V gene. With V trimmed by 4 bases and J by 5 bases, 7 bases remained unmatched. This CDR3 contains 15 residues. The CDR3 sequence is CASSPVAGGPDEQYF. CDR3 nucleotide sequence: TGCGCCAGCAGCCCCGTAGCGGGAGGGCCAGACGAGCAGTACTTC.

This chain links TRBV5-5 with TRBJ1-5; 7 bases are a match to TRBD1. Germline trimming cut 3 bases from V and 6 bases from J; bases unmatched to any gene: 6. The CDR3 contains 14 residues. The germline V gene has CDR1 SGHKS and CDR2 YYEKEE (reference sequence). The CDR3 DNA reads as TGTGCCAGCAGCTCAACAGGGGAGAGTCAGCCCCAGCATTTT. Its protein is CASSSTGESQPQHF.